What follows are 24 T cell receptor beta chains derived from one specimen sequenced in a study of cytomegalovirus exposure and HLA in healthy donors. A multiplex PCR was run with 60 Vbeta primers and 13 Jbeta primers. Clones were read by immunoSEQ multiplex PCR, and TCRdb kept only the in-frame ones, dropping some. This sample's table has around 42,000 clones. The sample consisted of PBMCs. These receptors originate from a man younger than 40 in good health and CMV-seronegative.

The chain links TRBV4-2 to TRBJ1-1; D remains unclear. Germline CDR1 is LGHNA and CDR2 is YNFKEQ. This CDR3 comprises 17 residues. V lost 0 bases and J lost 7, with 21 bases in between. The CDR3 region is CASSQEGSGWGIGEAFF. Here the CDR3 DNA reads TGTGCCAGCAGCCAAGAGGGGTCGGGATGGGGTATCGGTGAAGCTTTCTTT.

The gene calls are TRBV15 and TRBJ1-5, with 10 bases aligning to TRBD1. V lost 0 bases, J lost 5 bases, and 7 bases stayed unmatched. The CDR3 runs to 17 residues. From germline, CDR1 is LNHNV and CDR2 YYDKDF (reference sequence). CDR3 in amino acids: CATSRDRGTGDHQPQHF. Here the CDR3 DNA reads TGTGCCACCAGCAGAGATCGCGGGACAGGGGATCATCAGCCCCAGCATTTT. Filled out from reference TRBV15 and TRBJ1-5, the complete variable domain reads DAMVIQNPRYQVTQFGKPVTLSCSQTLNHNVMYWYQQKSSQAPKLLFHYYDKDFNNEADTPDNFQSRRPNTSFCFLDIRSPGLGDTAMYLCATSRDRGTGDHQPQHFGDGTRLSIL.

The V and J genes are TRBV7-9 and TRBJ1-2, with D possibly TRBD1 on 5 matching bases. This CDR3 region has 14 residues. The germline CDR1 and CDR2 sequences are SEHNR and FQNEAQ (reference sequence). Trimming stripped 1 base from V and 1 base from J, with 7 bases between. The CDR3 bases are TGTGCCAGCAGCTTAGAGACAGTTAACTATGGCTACACCTTC. Its protein product is CASSLETVNYGYTF.

This CDR3 reads CASSPTGGIGGYTF. DNA of the CDR3: TGTGCCAGCAGCCCAACAGGGGGCATAGGGGGCTACACCTTC. This rearrangement joins TRBV6-6 to TRBJ1-2, with TRBD1 matching 9 bases. The CDR3 covers 14 residues. After removal of 6 bases from V and 8 bases from J, the junction contained 10 bases not matched to a gene. Germline V lookup: CDR1 MNHNY, CDR2 SVGAGI (reference sequence).

The DNA for the CDR3 is TGTGCCAGCAGCCAAGTAACTAGTTCGGGCGAGCAGTACTTC. Residues: CASSQVTSSGEQYF. The chain employs TRBV4-2 and TRBJ2-7, with a possible D match to TRBD2 (5 bases). This CDR3 contains 14 residues. Trimming removed 1 base at V and 6 bases at J, with 13 bases between. Germline CDR1 reads LGHNA; CDR2 reads YNFKEQ.

The chain uses TRBV9 and TRBJ2-7; no clear D gene. V was trimmed by 0 bases and J by 0 bases, leaving 7 bases between them. The CDR3 length is 14 residues. CDR1 is SGDLS and CDR2 is YYNGEE in the germline V gene. The CDR3 spells CASSVGAVSYEQYF. The CDR3 nucleotides read TGTGCCAGCAGCGTAGGGGCCGTCTCCTACGAGCAGTACTTC.

DNA of the CDR3: TGCGCCAGCAGCTTGGCCCCCGGACAGGGTGACACTGAAGCTTTCTTT. It codes for CASSLAPGQGDTEAFF. V and J are TRBV5-1 and TRBJ1-1, with 8 bases identical to TRBD1. CDR3 size: 16 residues. J was trimmed by 3 bases and V by 0 bases; bases with no gene match: 7. In germline, CDR1 is SGHRS, CDR2 YFSETQ.

CDR3 in amino acids: CASSSGQGYGYTF. The DNA for the CDR3 is TGTGCCAGCAGCTCCGGACAGGGATATGGCTACACCTTC. The rearrangement joins TRBV4-2 to TRBJ1-2; 8 bases match TRBD1. Germline V lookup: CDR1 LGHNA, CDR2 YNFKEQ. The CDR3 extends over 13 amino acids. Losses at the gene ends were 5 bases for V and 5 bases for J; bases not matched to a gene: 4.

The chain joins TRBV15 to TRBJ1-4; the D is unclear. The germline V and J ends were trimmed by 3 bases and 8 bases, with 13 bases remaining between them. CDR3 length: 14 residues. The germline CDR1 and CDR2 sequences are LNHNV and YYDKDF (reference sequence). The CDR3 DNA sequence: TGTGCCACCAGCAGGCAAGGCCTGGAGGAAAAACTGTTTTTT. It codes for CATSRQGLEEKLFF.

J is TRBJ1-4 and V is TRBV5-1, with 8 positions matching TRBD1. Germline CDR1 is SGHRS and CDR2 is YFSETQ. The V and J ends lost 3 bases and 3 bases, in that order; junction bases with no gene match: 7. The CDR3 covers 16 residues. The CDR3 coding sequence is TGCGCCAGCAGCTCTCTTGGACAGGGAGCTAATGAAAAACTGTTTTTT. Translating it yields CASSSLGQGANEKLFF. Full variable domain (missing parts from reference TRBV5-1 and TRBJ1-4): KAGVTQTPRYLIKTRGQQVTLSCSPISGHRSVSWYQQTPGQGLQFLFEYFSETQRNKGNFPGRFSGRQFSNSRSEMNVSTLELGDSALYLCASSSLGQGANEKLFFGSGTQLSVL.

V is TRBV30 and J is TRBJ1-5; TRBD1 might be the D (6 bases). This CDR3 has 15 residues. Trimming took off 0 bases at V and 3 bases at J, with 12 bases between the two ends. The germline V gene encodes CDR1 GTSNPN and CDR2 SVGIG (reference sequence). CDR3 bases: TGTGCCTGGAGTGTAGGGGGAGCGGCCAATCAGCCCCAGCATTTT. The encoded protein is CAWSVGGAANQPQHF.

The gene calls are TRBV18 and TRBJ2-6, with 11 bases aligning to TRBD1. This CDR3 is built from 18 residues. Trimming removed 6 bases from V and 0 bases from J; junction bases left unmatched: 7. CDR1 KGHSH and CDR2 LQKENI come from the germline V gene. CDR3 protein: CASSRTGGERSGANVLTF. The CDR3 DNA sequence: TGTGCCAGCTCCCGGACAGGGGGCGAGCGCTCTGGGGCCAACGTCCTGACTTTC. Full variable domain (remainder filled in from reference TRBV18 and TRBJ2-6): NAGVMQNPRHLVRRRGQEARLRCSPMKGHSHVYWYRQLPEEGLKFMVYLQKENIIDESGMPKERFSAEFPKEGPSILRIQQVVRGDSAAYFCASSRTGGERSGANVLTFGAGSRLTVL.

This chain links TRBV25-1 with TRBJ2-2; TRBD2 matches 8 bases. Germline V lookup: CDR1 MGHDK, CDR2 SYGVNS. J was trimmed by 2 bases and V by 2 bases; bases with no gene match: 7. CDR3 length: 17 amino acids. The CDR3 sequence is CASSEPVGRANTGELFF. CDR3 DNA: TGTGCCAGCAGTGAACCGGTCGGGAGGGCAAACACCGGGGAGCTGTTTTTT.

The chain carries TRBV11-2 and TRBJ2-1; TRBD2 aligns across 10 bases. The CDR3 loop spans 15 amino acids. J lost 4 bases, V lost 4 bases, and 4 bases had no gene match. Germline V gene sequence: CDR1 SGHAT, CDR2 FQNNGV. Written as DNA, the CDR3 is TGTGCCAGCAGCTCCCGGACTAGCGGTTACAATGAGCAGTTCTTC. Translation: CASSSRTSGYNEQFF. Supplemented by reference TRBV11-2 and TRBJ2-1, the full variable domain reads EAGVAQSPRYKIIEKRQSVAFWCNPISGHATLYWYQQILGQGPKLLIQFQNNGVVDDSQLPKDRFSAERLKGVDSTLKIQPAKLEDSAVYLCASSSRTSGYNEQFFGPGTRLTVL.

The chain joins TRBV5-1 to TRBJ1-2; D unclear. V lost 3 bases and J 8 bases, leaving 11 bases between the germline ends. This CDR3 region has 12 residues. CDR1 is SGHRS, CDR2 YFSETQ, per germline. Written as DNA, the CDR3 is TGCGCCAGCAGCTGGGGAGAGTACGGCTACACCTTC. It encodes CASSWGEYGYTF.

The rearrangement uses TRBV4-3 and TRBJ2-2, with TRBD2 matching 8 bases. CDR3 size: 16 residues. J was trimmed by 8 bases and V by 3 bases; bases with no gene match: 11. Germline lookup yields CDR1 LGHNA and CDR2 YSLEER. CDR3 loop: CASSHHRGGNRGELFF. The CDR3 DNA follows: TGCGCCAGCAGCCACCACCGGGGGGGTAATCGGGGGGAGCTGTTTTTT.

CDR3 coding DNA: TGCGCCAGCAGCCAAGGAGGTCGACAGCCCCAGCATTTT. Protein sequence: CASSQGGRQPQHF. This chain joins TRBV4-3 and TRBJ1-5; D remains ambiguous. CDR3 length: 13 amino acids. Germline V gene sequence: CDR1 LGHNA, CDR2 YSLEER. With 1 base removed from V and 7 bases from J, the gap between germline ends came to 8 bases.

The gene calls are TRBV7-2 and TRBJ2-3; D remains unclear. The germline V gene has CDR1 SGHTA and CDR2 FQGNSA. V lost 0 bases, J lost 4 bases, and 8 bases lay in between. The CDR3 has 14 residues. The CDR3 protein is CASSLAQQADTQYF. DNA for the CDR3: TGTGCCAGCAGCTTAGCGCAGCAGGCAGATACGCAGTATTTT.

V and J are TRBV4-3 and TRBJ2-4; D is unclear. The germline V gene encodes CDR1 LGHNA and CDR2 YSLEER. The CDR3 runs to 13 residues. The V and J ends lost 0 bases and 9 bases respectively, with 9 bases between them. This CDR3 is CASSQDWASIQYF. CDR3 coding DNA: TGCGCCAGCAGCCAAGATTGGGCAAGCATTCAGTACTTC.

The gene calls are TRBV9 and TRBJ2-5; weak D call: TRBD2 (5 bases). The germline CDR1 and CDR2 sequences are SGDLS and YYNGEE. The CDR3 totals 13 residues. V was clipped by 2 bases and J by 2 bases, with 7 bases between them. CDR3 sequence reads: CASSVSAQETQYF. CDR3 nucleotide sequence: TGTGCCAGCAGCGTTAGCGCTCAAGAGACCCAGTACTTC.

The rearrangement links TRBV13 to TRBJ2-5; 7 nucleotides match TRBD2. Germline loops: CDR1 PRHDT, CDR2 FYEKMQ (reference sequence). The junction had 2 bases not matched to a gene; V was cut back by 0 bases and J by 1 base. This CDR3 spans 15 amino acids. CDR3 in DNA: TGTGCCAGCAGCTTAGGGGGGGGGACCCAAGAGACCCAGTACTTC. It codes for CASSLGGGTQETQYF.

This rearrangement joins TRBV5-4 to TRBJ2-5; 8 bases align to TRBD2. From germline, CDR1 is SGHNT and CDR2 YYREEE (reference sequence). This CDR3 is built from 16 residues. Losses at the gene ends were 3 bases for V and 2 bases for J; bases not matched to a gene: 9. CDR3 DNA sequence: TGTGCCAGCAGCTACCTGGGGCGGGAGGTTCAAGAGACCCAGTACTTC. Its protein product is CASSYLGREVQETQYF.

CDR3 coding DNA: TGTGCCAGCAGTTCTATCGGACTAGCGGGAGCAGATACGCAGTATTTT. Its protein is CASSSIGLAGADTQYF. The rearrangement uses TRBV6-5 and TRBJ2-3; 13 bases match TRBD2. The CDR3 totals 16 residues. The germline V gene has CDR1 MNHEY and CDR2 SVGAGI. V was clipped by 4 bases and J by 4 bases; unmatched bases: 5.

The chain employs TRBV6-1 and TRBJ1-1, with a tentative D call TRBD1 (6 bases). Trimming removed 1 base at V and 3 bases at J, with 9 bases between. Germline V CDR1 and CDR2: MNHNS, SASEGT. This CDR3 is 14 amino acids long. The CDR3 region has the DNA TGTGCCAGCAGTGAAGTTGAGGGGGACACTGAAGCTTTCTTT. As protein: CASSEVEGDTEAFF.